This T cell receptor (beta chain) was recorded in a study of blood T cell repertoires in COVID-19. About the research overall: From T cells, B-cell-depleted T cells, or PBMCs came the material, which was cDNA or gDNA.

This clone appeared once. Some clones are missing from TCRdb's copy, which holds only in-frame ones; the method was immunoSEQ multiplex PCR. Here the sample spans about 85,000 clones, roughly nine tenths being singletons. Germline V CDR1 and CDR2: SGHRS, YFSETQ. This CDR3 is 14 amino acids long. V lost 5 bases and J 4 bases, leaving 13 bases between the germline ends. The sample was peripheral blood. The TCR originated in a man between 60 and 75 years old with acute or convalescent COVID-19. The chain links TRBV5-1 to TRBJ1-3, with D unresolved. CDR3 sequence: CASRSTLAGNTIYF. Written as DNA, the CDR3 is TGCGCCAGCAGATCAACCTTGGCAGGAAACACCATATATTTT.